The clone carrying this T cell receptor beta chain was seen a few times. Its antigen remains unknown. The data stem from a study of cytomegalovirus exposure and HLA in healthy donors. In germline, CDR1 is SGHVS, CDR2 FNYEAQ. This CDR3 comprises 18 residues. V dropped 1 base and J dropped 0; count of bases not matched to a gene: 9. General observations from the study: Being indistinguishable, some V segments were excluded, TRBV6-2 and TRBV6-3 among them.

A multiplex PCR was run with 60 Vbeta primers and 13 Jbeta primers. Clones were sequenced by immunoSEQ multiplex PCR, and TCRdb holds only the in-frame ones, with some missing. Found here are 120,000 or so clones, around 79% of them singletons; the top ten hold roughly 1.2%. The sequencing input was PBMCs. The V call is TRBV7-6, the J call TRBJ1-5; 7 bases align to TRBD1. The clonotype comes from a woman aged 30 to 39 in good health and CMV-seronegative. CDR3 region: CASSLVQDRKDSNQPQHF. CDR3 sequence (DNA): TGTGCCAGCAGCTTAGTCCAGGACAGGAAGGATAGCAATCAGCCCCAGCATTTT.